One and the same sample provided the 10 T cell receptor beta chains below, sequenced in a study of blood T cells in healthy people across ages. Sample-barcoded 5' priming and a J-beta primer mix drove a second PCR of about 6 to 11 cycles. Via MiXCR, TCRdb re-called the 5' RACE reads, giving one row per CDR3 protein. The sample holds about a million distinct CDR3 sequences, 45% to 60% seen once. The sequencing sample was made of blood. These receptors all come from a woman aged 60 to 75 in good health.

The genes are TRBV4-2 and TRBJ2-3; the D gene is possibly TRBD1 (5 bases). In germline, CDR1 is LGHNA, CDR2 YNFKEQ. Trimming took 5 bases from V and 10 from J, leaving 16 bases between them. The CDR3 has 13 amino acids. CDR3 nucleotide sequence: TGTGCCAGCAGCGGGGCCCTCTACGGGTCGCAGTATTTT. It specifies CASSGALYGSQYF.

The V and J genes are TRBV7-4 and TRBJ2-7; 11 bases line up with TRBD2. Unmatched junction bases numbered 8, after V lost 4 bases and J lost 0 bases. Germline CDR1 and CDR2: SGHVT and SQSDAQ. The CDR3 spans 17 residues. In DNA, the CDR3 is TGTGCCAGCAGCTCCCCGACTAGCGGGATGGCCTCCTACGAGCAGTACTTC. Its protein product is CASSSPTSGMASYEQYF. Supplemented by reference TRBV7-4 and TRBJ2-7, the full variable domain reads GAGVSQSPRYKVAKRGRDVALRCDSISGHVTLYWYRQTLGQGSEVLTYSQSDAQRDKSGRPSGRFSAERPERSVSTLKIQRTEQGDSAVYLCASSSPTSGMASYEQYFGPGTRLTVT.

Note on this clonotype: A much larger clone lies a single base off, so this may be a read error. The rearrangement joins TRBV5-1 to TRBJ1-2; D is unclear. Germline CDR1 reads SGHRS; CDR2 reads YFSETQ. The CDR3 runs to 14 residues. The CDR3, as DNA: TGCGCCAGCAGCCCGGACGAGCGGCTGGGTGGCCACACCTTC. Encoded protein: CASSPDERLGGHTF.

This clonotype was counted only a few times. This chain links TRBV29-1 with TRBJ1-1; no firm D call. Germline assignment: CDR1 SQVTM and CDR2 ANQGSEA. V was trimmed by 5 bases and J by 0 bases, leaving 10 bases between them. The CDR3 is 13 residues long. In nucleotides, the CDR3 is TGCAGCGTTAGGAGAGTCATGAACACTGAAGCTTTCTTT. Protein sequence: CSVRRVMNTEAFF. Variable domain in full (rest from reference TRBV29-1 and TRBJ1-1): SAVISQKPSRDICQRGTSLTIQCQVDSQVTMMFWYRQQPGQSLTLIATANQGSEATYESGFVIDKFPISRPNLTFSTLTVSNMSPEDSSIYLCSVRRVMNTEAFFGQGTRLTVV.

The rearrangement links TRBV12-3 or TRBV12-4 to TRBJ2-1; D not certain. The ends were cut back, 3 bases at V and 8 bases at J, with 8 bases in the middle. The CDR3 is 12 residues long. The CDR3 region is CASSFQSDEQFF. The CDR3 DNA sequence: TGTGCCAGCAGTTTCCAATCGGATGAGCAGTTCTTC.

CDR3 sequence (DNA): TGTGCCACCAGCAGAGAAAGGGGGATGCGAGAGACCCAGTACTTC. The encoded protein is CATSRERGMRETQYF. The V call is TRBV15, the J call TRBJ2-5; D is possibly TRBD1 (6 bases). V lost 0 bases, J lost 4 bases, and 12 bases lay in between. CDR3 length: 15 amino acids. Germline values: CDR1 LNHNV, CDR2 YYDKDF (reference sequence).

This clonotype has only one observation. This rearrangement joins TRBV10-3 to TRBJ2-3; D possibly uses TRBD1 or TRBD2 (6 bases each). The V gene's germline CDR1 is ENHRY and CDR2 SYGVKD. Trimming pared 8 bases from V and 3 bases from J, leaving 21 bases between. This CDR3 comprises 16 residues. The CDR3 nucleotides are TGTGCCATCGGGGGCGGGAAGGCGAGTGGGACAGATACGCAGTATTTT. This translates into CAIGGGKASGTDTQYF.

The gene calls are TRBV6-6 and TRBJ2-7; D is unresolved. The CDR3 spans 14 residues. The ends were cut back, 6 bases at V and 7 bases at J, with 19 bases in the middle. The V gene's germline CDR1 is MNHNY and CDR2 SVGAGI (reference sequence). The CDR3 loop reads CASRSPDSFNEQYF. CDR3 nucleotides: TGTGCCAGCAGATCGCCCGACTCGTTCAATGAGCAGTACTTC.

This rearrangement joins TRBV7-6 to TRBJ1-5; the match to TRBD1 covers 8 bases. This CDR3 has 16 residues. The germline V gene encodes CDR1 SGHVS and CDR2 FNYEAQ. With 6 bases clipped from V and 7 bases from J, the junction kept 14 bases outside the gene matches. CDR3 residues: CASSPSGQGSSQPQHF. The CDR3 DNA reads as TGTGCCAGCAGTCCTTCCGGACAGGGATCTAGCCAGCCCCAGCATTTT.

The chain joins TRBV4-2 to TRBJ2-5, with 7 positions matching TRBD1. Germline assignment: CDR1 LGHNA and CDR2 YNFKEQ. V gave up 3 bases and J gave up 11 bases; unmatched junction bases: 18. CDR3 size: 16 residues. CDR3 residues: CASSHLVGQGERGQYF. CDR3 nucleotide sequence: TGTGCCAGCAGCCATTTGGTCGGTCAGGGGGAACGTGGGCAGTACTTC.